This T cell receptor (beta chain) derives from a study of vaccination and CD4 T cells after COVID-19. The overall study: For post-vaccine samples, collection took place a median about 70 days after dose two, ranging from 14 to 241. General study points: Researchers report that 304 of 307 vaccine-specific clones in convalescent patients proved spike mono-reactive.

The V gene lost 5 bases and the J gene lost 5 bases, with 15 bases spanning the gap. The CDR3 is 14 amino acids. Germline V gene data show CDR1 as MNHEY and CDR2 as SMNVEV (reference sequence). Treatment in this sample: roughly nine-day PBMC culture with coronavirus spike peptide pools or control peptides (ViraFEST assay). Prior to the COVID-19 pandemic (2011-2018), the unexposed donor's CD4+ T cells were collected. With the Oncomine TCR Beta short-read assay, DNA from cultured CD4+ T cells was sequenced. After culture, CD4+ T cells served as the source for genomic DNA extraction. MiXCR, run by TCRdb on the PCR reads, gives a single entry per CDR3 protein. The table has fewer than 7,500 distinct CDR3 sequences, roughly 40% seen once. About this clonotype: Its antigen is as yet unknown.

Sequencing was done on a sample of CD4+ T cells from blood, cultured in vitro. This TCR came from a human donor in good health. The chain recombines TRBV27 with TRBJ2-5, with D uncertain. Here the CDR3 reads CASSKRGPAETQYF. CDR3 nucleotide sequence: TGTGCCAGCAGTAAAAGAGGACCCGCGGAGACCCAGTACTTC.